This TCR beta chain originates from a study of T-cell reconstitution after alpha-beta-depleted transplantation in children. General study results and limits: One year post-transplant, T-cell counts and diversity were largely derived from T cells produced anew. The study reportedly traced alpha-beta T cells about two months after transplant to several hundred expanded graft clones. Several patients had high TCRbeta diversity at day 60; it came from surviving recipient T cells and thymic progenitors.

The CDR3 sequence is 15 residues long. Germline V gives CDR1 SGHRS, CDR2 YFSETQ. Trimming removed 0 bases from V and 2 bases from J; junction bases left unmatched: 3. The TCRbeta library was prepared with unique molecular identifiers. TCRdb reprocessed the PCR reads with MiXCR, giving one entry per CDR3 protein. The table shows 900,000 or so distinct CDR3 sequences, with around 17% occurring only once. This clonotype has only a few counts. The antigen is undetermined. This TCR derives from a male patient aged 5 to 17 who had a stem cell transplant for acute lymphoblastic leukemia, so the T cells may come from the graft donor. V is TRBV5-1 and J is TRBJ2-7; 9 bases map to TRBD2. The sample here was PBMCs, mostly from graft donor cells, taken 360 days after TCRalphabeta/CD19-depleted stem cell transplant. This CDR3 is CASSLGERGAYEQYF. CDR3 DNA sequence: TGCGCCAGCAGCTTGGGGGAGCGGGGGGCCTACGAGCAGTACTTC.